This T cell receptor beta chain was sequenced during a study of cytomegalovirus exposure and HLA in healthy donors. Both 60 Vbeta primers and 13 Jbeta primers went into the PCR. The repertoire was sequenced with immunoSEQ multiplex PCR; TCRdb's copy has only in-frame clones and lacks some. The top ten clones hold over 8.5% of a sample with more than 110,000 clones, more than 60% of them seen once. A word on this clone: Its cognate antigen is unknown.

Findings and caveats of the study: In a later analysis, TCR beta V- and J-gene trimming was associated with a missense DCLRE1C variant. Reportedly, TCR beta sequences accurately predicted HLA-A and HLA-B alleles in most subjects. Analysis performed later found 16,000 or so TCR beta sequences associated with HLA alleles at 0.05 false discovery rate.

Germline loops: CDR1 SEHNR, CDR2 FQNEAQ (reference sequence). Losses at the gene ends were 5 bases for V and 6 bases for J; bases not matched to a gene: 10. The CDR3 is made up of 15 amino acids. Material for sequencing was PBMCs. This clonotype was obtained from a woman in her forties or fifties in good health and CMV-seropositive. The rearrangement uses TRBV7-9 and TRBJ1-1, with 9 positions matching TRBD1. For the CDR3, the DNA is TGTGCCAGCAGCCACCGGGACAGGGAAAAAGCTGAAGCTTTCTTT. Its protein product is CASSHRDREKAEAFF.